This T cell receptor (beta chain) was observed in a study of cytomegalovirus exposure and HLA in healthy donors. Findings and limits, study-wide: According to the study, 150 to 200 TCR beta chains were cytomegalovirus-associated. Under in vitro conditions, three CMV-associated chains were confirmed as specific for CMV antigens. Using the classifier, cytomegalovirus status was reportedly diagnosed with high specificity and sensitivity.

Remarks on this clone: The antigen is not known.

J lost 9 bases, V lost 3 bases, and 5 bases had no gene match. The CDR3 covers 14 residues. The germline CDR1 and CDR2 sequences are SGDLS and YYNGEE. Using immunoSEQ multiplex PCR, the repertoire was profiled, and TCRdb retains in-frame clones only, with some absent. The data show 70,000 to 95,000 clones, approximately 93% seen once. The gene calls are TRBV9 and TRBJ2-2; 10 bases line up with TRBD2. The specimen sequenced was PBMCs. The clonotype originates from a woman younger than 45 in good health and CMV-seronegative. The CDR3 reads CASSASSGGRELFF. The CDR3 coding sequence is TGTGCCAGCAGCGCTTCTAGCGGGGGTCGGGAGCTGTTTTTT.